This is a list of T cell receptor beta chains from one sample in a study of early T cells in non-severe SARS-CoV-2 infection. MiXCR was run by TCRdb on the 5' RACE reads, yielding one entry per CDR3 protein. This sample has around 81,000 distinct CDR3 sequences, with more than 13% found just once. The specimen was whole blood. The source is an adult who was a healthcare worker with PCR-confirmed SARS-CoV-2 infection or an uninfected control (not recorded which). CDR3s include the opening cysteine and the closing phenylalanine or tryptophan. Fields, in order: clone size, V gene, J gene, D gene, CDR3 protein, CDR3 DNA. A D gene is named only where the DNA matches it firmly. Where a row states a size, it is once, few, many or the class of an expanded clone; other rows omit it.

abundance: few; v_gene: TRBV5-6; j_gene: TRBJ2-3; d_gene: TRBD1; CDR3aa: CASSYGTGHNTDTQYF; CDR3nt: TGTGCCAGCAGCTACGGGACAGGGCACAACACAGATACGCAGTATTTT
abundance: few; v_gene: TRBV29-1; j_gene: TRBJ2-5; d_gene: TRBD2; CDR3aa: CSLAGLAGGHQETQYF; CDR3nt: TGCAGCTTAGCGGGACTAGCGGGGGGGCATCAAGAGACCCAGTACTTC
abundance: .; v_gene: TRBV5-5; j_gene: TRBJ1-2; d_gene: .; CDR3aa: CASSSQTGTRSGYTF; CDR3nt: TGTGCCAGCAGCTCCCAAACGGGCACCAGAAGTGGCTACACCTTC
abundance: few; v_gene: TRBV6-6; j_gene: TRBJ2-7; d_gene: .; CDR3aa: CASSNPDSPPYF; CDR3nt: TGTGCCAGCAGCAACCCGGACAGTCCCCCGTACTTC
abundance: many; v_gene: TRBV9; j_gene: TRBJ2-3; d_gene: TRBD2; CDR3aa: CASSPHLAGDLDTQYF; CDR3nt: TGTGCCAGCAGCCCCCATCTAGCGGGGGACCTAGATACGCAGTATTTT
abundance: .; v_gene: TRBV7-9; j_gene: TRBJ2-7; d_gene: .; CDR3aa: CASSREVRGGEQYF; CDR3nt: TGTGCCAGCAGCCGCGAGGTCAGGGGCGGCGAGCAGTACTTC
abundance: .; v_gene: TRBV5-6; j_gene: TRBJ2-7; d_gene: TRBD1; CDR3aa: CASAGGTYRGTNEQYF; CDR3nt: TGTGCCAGCGCAGGGGGAACGTACAGGGGAACCAACGAGCAGTACTTC
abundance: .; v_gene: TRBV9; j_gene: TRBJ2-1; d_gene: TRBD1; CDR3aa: CASNGQGQGEQFF; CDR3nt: TGTGCCAGCAACGGACAGGGGCAAGGGGAGCAGTTCTTC
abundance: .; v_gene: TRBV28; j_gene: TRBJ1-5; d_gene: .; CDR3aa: CASSFSGISNQPQHF; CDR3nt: TGTGCCAGCAGTTTTTCCGGAATTAGCAATCAGCCCCAGCATTTT
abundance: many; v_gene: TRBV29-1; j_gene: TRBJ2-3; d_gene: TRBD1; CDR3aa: CSVEPTYRGSTDTQYF; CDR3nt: TGCAGCGTTGAACCCACCTACAGGGGAAGCACAGATACGCAGTATTTT
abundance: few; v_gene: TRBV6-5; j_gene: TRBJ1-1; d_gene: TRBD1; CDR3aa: CASSPGQGRTEAFF; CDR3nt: TGTGCCAGCAGCCCAGGACAGGGTCGGACTGAAGCTTTCTTT
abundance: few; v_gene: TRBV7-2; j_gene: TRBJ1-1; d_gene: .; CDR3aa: CASTVVQGPEAFF; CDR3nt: TGTGCCAGCACCGTCGTACAGGGTCCTGAAGCTTTCTTT
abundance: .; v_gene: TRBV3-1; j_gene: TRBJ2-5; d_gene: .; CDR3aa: CASSHFAGWGQETQYF; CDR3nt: TGTGCCAGCAGCCATTTCGCAGGATGGGGACAAGAGACCCAGTACTTC